The 21 T cell receptor beta chains below were found in one sample sequenced in a study of blood T cell repertoires in COVID-19. This table comes from immunoSEQ multiplex PCR, and its TCRdb copy is limited to in-frame clones, with some not included. In the table there are 200,000 to 250,000 clones, 84% of which are singletons. Source material: PBMCs or T cells enriched from blood (not recorded which). The receptors originated from a man aged 60-69 years who had recovered from COVID-19.

The V gene is TRBV3-1 (or the pseudogene TRBV3-2), the J gene TRBJ2-5, with 10 bases aligning to TRBD1. The CDR3 consists of 17 residues. V dropped 0 bases and J dropped 1; count of bases not matched to a gene: 5. Germline CDR1 and CDR2: LGHDT and YNNKEL (reference sequence). The CDR3 DNA sequence: TGTGCCAGCAGCCAAGAAGTTGGGACAGGGGTCCAAGAGACCCAGTACTTC. Translating it yields CASSQEVGTGVQETQYF.

This clone was seen only a few times. The chain joins TRBV7-9 to TRBJ1-2, with TRBD1 as a possible D gene (6 bases). The CDR3 spans 15 residues. Germline CDR1 is SEHNR and CDR2 is FQNEAQ (reference sequence). Trimming took off 5 bases at V and 2 bases at J, with 15 bases between the two ends. The CDR3 nucleotides read TGTGCCAGCAGCCCTGGGAAACAGGGAAACTATGGCTACACCTTC. Residues: CASSPGKQGNYGYTF.

The gene calls are TRBV9 and TRBJ2-2, with TRBD2 matching over 8 bases. V dropped 4 bases and J dropped 3; count of bases not matched to a gene: 5. CDR3 length equals 15 residues. From germline, CDR1 is SGDLS and CDR2 YYNGEE. The CDR3 spells CASSPRGADTGELFF. The CDR3 DNA reads TGTGCCAGCAGCCCGCGGGGGGCCGACACCGGGGAGCTGTTTTTT.

There are a few counts of this clone. V and J are TRBV27 and TRBJ1-1; D gene unclear. V lost 6 bases to trimming and J lost 4 bases, with 12 bases between them. Looked up from germline, CDR1 is MNHEY and CDR2 is SMNVEV (reference sequence). This CDR3 has 13 amino acids. The CDR3, as DNA: TGTGCCAGCAGCTCGTCCCGGGGCACTGAAGCTTTCTTT. This gives the protein CASSSSRGTEAFF.

This clone was observed a single time. The chain combines TRBV2 with TRBJ2-7; maybe TRBD1 (6 bases). Germline lookup yields CDR1 SNHLY and CDR2 FYNNEI. V was clipped by 1 base and J by 4 bases, with 11 bases between them. The CDR3 consists of 14 residues. CDR3: CASSEGLGAYEQYF. The CDR3 bases are TGTGCCAGCAGTGAAGGTTTGGGGGCATACGAGCAGTACTTC.

The V call is TRBV11-3, the J call TRBJ1-4; D gene uncertain. This CDR3 region has 12 residues. The germline V gene has CDR1 SGHNT and CDR2 YENEEA. V lost 7 bases and J 5 bases, leaving 8 bases between the germline ends. The CDR3 protein is CASTRTNEKLFF. The CDR3 DNA sequence: TGTGCCAGCACCAGAACGAATGAAAAACTGTTTTTT.

The J gene is TRBJ1-3, the V gene TRBV7-9, with TRBD1 matching 8 bases. Per the germline V gene, CDR1 is SEHNR and CDR2 is FQNEAQ (reference sequence). The V and J ends lost 3 bases and 0 bases, in that order; junction bases with no gene match: 7. CDR3 length: 17 amino acids. Here the CDR3 DNA reads TGTGCCAGCAGCTTTGTTCCGGGACAGGACTCTGGAAACACCATATATTTT. The encoded protein is CASSFVPGQDSGNTIYF. Full variable domain (rest looked up from reference TRBV7-9 and TRBJ1-3): DTGVSQNPRHKITKRGQNVTFRCDPISEHNRLYWYRQTLGQGPEFLTYFQNEAQLEKSRLLSDRFSAERPKGSFSTLEIQRTEQGDSAMYLCASSFVPGQDSGNTIYFGEGSWLTVV.

V usage is TRBV5-4 and J usage is TRBJ2-7; 8 nucleotides line up with TRBD2. The CDR3 runs 15 residues. Trimming cost V 4 bases and J 0 bases; bases outside gene matches: 6. Per the germline V gene, CDR1 is SGHNT and CDR2 is YYREEE (reference sequence). CDR3 DNA sequence: TGTGCCAGCAGCATATCCGGGACTAGCTCCTACGAGCAGTACTTC. As protein: CASSISGTSSYEQYF.

The V call is TRBV11-3, the J call TRBJ2-4; the match to TRBD1 covers 9 bases. V shed 1 base and J 0 bases; nucleotides not matched to a gene: 7. Germline CDR1 reads SGHNT; CDR2 reads YENEEA. The CDR3 runs 18 residues. The CDR3 DNA reads as TGTGCCAGCAGCTTAGTTGTGGGACAGGGTTTAGCCAAAAACATTCAGTACTTC. This sequence encodes CASSLVVGQGLAKNIQYF.

The chain combines TRBV6-2 or TRBV6-3 with TRBJ1-5, with TRBD1 as a possible D gene (6 bases). The V and J ends lost 2 bases and 0 bases respectively, with 8 bases between them. The CDR3 sequence is 15 residues long. Germline V gene data show CDR1 as MNHEY and CDR2 as SVGEGT. CDR3 protein: CASSYHRDSNQPQHF. The CDR3 DNA is TGTGCCAGCAGTTACCACAGGGATAGCAATCAGCCCCAGCATTTT.

CDR3 sequence reads: CATSDGPAYGYTF. DNA of the CDR3: TGTGCCACCAGTGATGGCCCAGCGTATGGCTACACCTTC. V and J are TRBV24-1 and TRBJ1-2; D is uncertain. Germline values: CDR1 KGHDR, CDR2 SFDVKD. This CDR3 spans 13 amino acids. Trimming shortened V by 3 bases and J by 5 bases, and 9 bases separated the two germline ends.

V usage is TRBV11-1 and J usage is TRBJ2-3, with TRBD2 matching 14 bases. The CDR3 sequence is 16 residues long. Trimming removed 3 bases from V and 4 bases from J; junction bases left unmatched: 3. Germline CDR1 is SGHAT and CDR2 is FQDESV (reference sequence). The CDR3 spells CASSFLTSGGADTQYF. For the CDR3, the DNA is TGTGCCAGCAGCTTCCTGACTAGCGGGGGGGCAGATACGCAGTATTTT.

This chain links TRBV18 with TRBJ1-4; tentatively, D is TRBD1 (5 bases). The germline V and J ends were trimmed by 4 bases and 3 bases, with 6 bases remaining between them. Germline CDR1 reads KGHSH; CDR2 reads LQKENI. The CDR3 has 13 residues. The CDR3 here is CASSQGSNEKLFF. The DNA of the CDR3 is TGTGCCAGCTCACAGGGGTCTAATGAAAAACTGTTTTTT. Full variable domain (rest looked up from reference TRBV18 and TRBJ1-4): NAGVMQNPRHLVRRRGQEARLRCSPMKGHSHVYWYRQLPEEGLKFMVYLQKENIIDESGMPKERFSAEFPKEGPSILRIQQVVRGDSAAYFCASSQGSNEKLFFGSGTQLSVL.

This chain links TRBV5-6 with TRBJ2-5, with 9 bases aligning to TRBD2. With V trimmed by 0 bases and J by 3 bases, 3 bases remained unmatched. The CDR3 totals 15 residues. Germline-derived CDR1 and CDR2 are SGHDT and YYEEEE. The CDR3 nucleotides read TGTGCCAGCAGCTTGGTTGGACTAGCGAAAGAGACCCAGTACTTC. The encoded protein is CASSLVGLAKETQYF.

V is TRBV30 and J is TRBJ1-2; 7 positions agree with TRBD1. CDR1 and CDR2 (germline): GTSNPN, SVGIG (reference sequence). Trimming at V came to 3 bases and at J to 8 bases, leaving 9 bases not matched to a gene. This CDR3 spans 13 amino acids. The CDR3 spells CAWRTGDSVGYTF. In DNA form, the CDR3 reads TGTGCCTGGAGGACCGGGGACAGTGTCGGCTACACCTTC.

J is TRBJ2-3 and V is TRBV5-4; 9 bases agree with TRBD1. Germline V gene data show CDR1 as SGHNT and CDR2 as YYREEE (reference sequence). The J segment lost 2 bases and the V segment lost 5 bases, leaving 6 bases of the junction unmatched. The CDR3 covers 15 residues. CDR3 residues: CASRPGQGSTDTQYF. The CDR3 DNA reads TGTGCCAGCAGACCGGGACAGGGTTCCACAGATACGCAGTATTTT.

The genes are TRBV18 and TRBJ2-7; D ambiguous. The V gene's germline CDR1 is KGHSH and CDR2 LQKENI. The ends were cut back, 3 bases at V and 4 bases at J, with 4 bases in the middle. CDR3 length: 11 residues. CDR3 protein: CASSPEYEQYF. The CDR3 DNA reads as TGTGCCAGCTCACCGGAGTACGAGCAGTACTTC.

This clone appeared a few times. The chain links TRBV5-6 to TRBJ1-2; possible D gene TRBD1, 6 bases. The germline V gene encodes CDR1 SGHDT and CDR2 YYEEEE. The V gene lost 0 bases and the J gene lost 3 bases, with 12 bases spanning the gap. This CDR3 is 15 amino acids long. CDR3 amino acids: CASSLGGGLHYGYTF. CDR3 bases: TGTGCCAGCAGCTTGGGTGGGGGCCTCCACTATGGCTACACCTTC.

The rearrangement links TRBV5-6 to TRBJ1-1; possibly TRBD1 for D (6 bases). Deletions cut 6 bases from V and 7 bases from J, with 13 bases between. The V gene's germline CDR1 is SGHDT and CDR2 YYEEEE. The CDR3 has 12 amino acids. In DNA form, the CDR3 reads TGTGCCAGCACCCAGGGGAAGGGTGAAGCTTTCTTT. This gives the protein CASTQGKGEAFF.

The genes are TRBV24-1 and TRBJ1-2, with D uncertain. The CDR3 has 13 residues. Between the trimmed V and J ends, which lost 5 bases and 6 bases, there was a span of 12 bases. Germline CDR1 and CDR2: KGHDR and SFDVKD. The CDR3 region is CATSARGSDGYTF. Here the CDR3 DNA reads TGTGCCACCAGTGCCCGGGGATCTGATGGCTACACCTTC.

The V call is TRBV19, the J call TRBJ1-4; 7 bases agree with TRBD1. This CDR3 is 15 amino acids long. Losses at the gene ends were 5 bases for V and 7 bases for J; bases not matched to a gene: 10. The germline V gene encodes CDR1 LNHDA and CDR2 SQIVND (reference sequence). DNA of the CDR3: TGTGCCAGTAGTCCGACAGGGTTAAAATCTGAAAAACTGTTTTTT. The encoded protein is CASSPTGLKSEKLFF.